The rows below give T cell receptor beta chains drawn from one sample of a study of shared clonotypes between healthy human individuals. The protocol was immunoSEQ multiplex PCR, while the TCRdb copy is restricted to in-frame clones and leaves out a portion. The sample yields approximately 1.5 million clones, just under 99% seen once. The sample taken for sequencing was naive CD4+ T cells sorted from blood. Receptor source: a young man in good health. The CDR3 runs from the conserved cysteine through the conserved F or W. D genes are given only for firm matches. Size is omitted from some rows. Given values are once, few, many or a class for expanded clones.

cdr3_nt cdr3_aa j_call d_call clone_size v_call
TGTGCCAGCAGCGGATTTAGTGGGAATGAGCAGTTCTTC CASSGFSGNEQFF TRBJ2-1 NA NA TRBV5-6
TGTGCCAGCTCACCCCTAGCGGGAGGCAGCACAGATACGCAGTATTTT CASSPLAGGSTDTQYF TRBJ2-3 TRBD2 NA TRBV18
TGTGCCAGCAGCTTTCGCCACCGAGAGGGCAGGCGGAACACTGAAGCTTTCTTT CASSFRHREGRRNTEAFF TRBJ1-1 NA NA TRBV7-6
TGCGCCAGCAGCCAAGTCTCGGTCCAGGAAAACTATGGCTACACCTTC CASSQVSVQENYGYTF TRBJ1-2 NA NA TRBV4-1
TGTGCCAGCCGACAGGGACGGTTCTCCTACGAGCAGTACTTC CASRQGRFSYEQYF TRBJ2-7 TRBD1 NA TRBV28
TGTGCCAGCAGCCCAACTAGCAGCCAGACCCAGTACTTC CASSPTSSQTQYF TRBJ2-5 NA NA TRBV5-6
TGTGCCAGGAGGGATCGGGTGGGGGTTGAAAAACTGTTTTTT CARRDRVGVEKLFF TRBJ1-4 NA NA TRBV25-1
TGTGCCAGCAGCCTACAGGTCCAAGAGACCCAGTACTTC CASSLQVQETQYF TRBJ2-5 NA NA TRBV5-4
TGTGCCAGCAGTCCTCAGATCAGGGTATCACTTGGAAACACCATATATTTT CASSPQIRVSLGNTIYF TRBJ1-3 NA NA TRBV7-2
TGTGCCAGCAGGCAACCCGGGGGAAGGCGCTACGAGCAGTACTTC CASRQPGGRRYEQYF TRBJ2-7 NA NA TRBV11-2
TGTGCCAGCAGCCCAGGGGGACAGGGGGACTATGGCTACACCTTC CASSPGGQGDYGYTF TRBJ1-2 TRBD1 NA TRBV28
TGCGCCAGCAGCCACCAGACTAGCGGGAGAGTGCTTGGTGCCCACGAGCAGTACTTC CASSHQTSGRVLGAHEQYF TRBJ2-7 TRBD2 NA TRBV5-1
TGTGCCAGCACCGGACAGTACGAGCAGTACTTC CASTGQYEQYF TRBJ2-7 NA NA TRBV28
TGTGCCAGCAGCCCCGGGGCTAGCGGGGGCACAGATACGCAGTATTTT CASSPGASGGTDTQYF TRBJ2-3 TRBD2 once TRBV9
TGTGCCAGCAGCCCTTCGGCGACGAACTCTGGAAACACCATATATTTT CASSPSATNSGNTIYF TRBJ1-3 NA NA TRBV7-2
TGTGCCAGCAGTCTGTTCGTGACGGCCGGGGGGGATACGCAGTATTTT CASSLFVTAGGDTQYF TRBJ2-3 TRBD2 NA TRBV28
TGTGCCAGCAGCTTGGCAGGGGCCGGGGCCAACGTCCTGACTTTC CASSLAGAGANVLTF TRBJ2-6 NA NA TRBV5-4
TGCAGCTCCACCGAGAGTTACAATGAGCAGTTCTTC CSSTESYNEQFF TRBJ2-1 NA NA TRBV29-1
TGTGCCAGCAGTTACGGGGGGGTCACCGGGGAGCTGTTTTTT CASSYGGVTGELFF TRBJ2-2 TRBD2 NA TRBV6-5
TGTGCCAGCAGGGGGGGTGACAGGTCGGTCGAGCAGTACTTC CASRGGDRSVEQYF TRBJ2-7 NA NA TRBV2
TGTGCCAGCGGTCGGACAGGGGGCCACAATGAGCAGTTCTTC CASGRTGGHNEQFF TRBJ2-1 TRBD1 NA TRBV5-5
TGTGCCAGCTCACCGCTAGCGGAGCCTAGGACCGGGGAGCTGTTTTTT CASSPLAEPRTGELFF TRBJ2-2 TRBD2 once TRBV18
TGTGCCAGCAGTTCAACAGGGGCAAGGGACGAGCAGTACTTC CASSSTGARDEQYF TRBJ2-7 TRBD1 NA TRBV9
TGTGCCAGCAGCCAAACCGGGACAGGAATGAACACTGAAGCTTTCTTT CASSQTGTGMNTEAFF TRBJ1-1 TRBD1 once TRBV5-6
TGTGCCACCAGCAGAGGGGGGACAGGCAACACTGAAGCTTTCTTT CATSRGGTGNTEAFF TRBJ1-1 TRBD1 NA TRBV15
TGTGCCAGCAGAACACCTGGTAGGCCCCAGCATTTT CASRTPGRPQHF TRBJ1-5 NA once TRBV28
TGCGCCAGCAGCACAGGACAGCCCCTCCAGTACTTC CASSTGQPLQYF TRBJ2-7 NA NA TRBV5-1
TGTGCCAGCAGTCAGATAAGGCGGGTCGTCGAGCAGTACTTC CASSQIRRVVEQYF TRBJ2-7 NA NA TRBV6-1
TGTGCCAGCTCACCACCGGGACAGGGAAGTTACGAGCAGTACTTC CASSPPGQGSYEQYF TRBJ2-7 TRBD1 NA TRBV18
TGCGCCAGCAGCTTGGCCGGAGCGGAGAACACCGGGGAGCTGTTTTTT CASSLAGAENTGELFF TRBJ2-2 NA NA TRBV5-1
TGTGCCAGCAGCCAATCCGGGACTAGCGGGATGAATGAGCAGTTCTTC CASSQSGTSGMNEQFF TRBJ2-1 TRBD2 NA TRBV4-2
TGTGCCAGCAGCGCCACAGGGGAAGAGACCCAGTACTTC CASSATGEETQYF TRBJ2-5 TRBD1 NA TRBV7-2
TGTGCCAGCAGCCCACCGGGCAGAGGAACTGAAGCTTTCTTT CASSPPGRGTEAFF TRBJ1-1 NA once TRBV27
TGTGCCAGCAGCTTAACGGGAGATACGCAGTATTTT CASSLTGDTQYF TRBJ2-3 NA NA TRBV11-2
TGTGCCAGCAGCGAGACCGTGAATTCCTACAATGAGCAGTTCTTC CASSETVNSYNEQFF TRBJ2-1 NA NA TRBV5-4
TGCAGCGTTGTACAGGGGGGGCGCGAGCAGTACTTC CSVVQGGREQYF TRBJ2-7 NA NA TRBV29-1
TGTGCCAGCAGCGTAGCTCCGGTGTTATCTTCCGGGGCCAACGTCCTGACTTTC CASSVAPVLSSGANVLTF TRBJ2-6 NA NA TRBV9
TGTGCCAGCCAACAGGGGATAAACATTCAGTACTTC CASQQGINIQYF TRBJ2-4 TRBD1 NA TRBV28
TGTGCCAGCAGCTTAGCAAGGGGTAGGGAGACCCAGTACTTC CASSLARGRETQYF TRBJ2-5 NA NA TRBV7-2
TGTGCCAGTAGCGACCGGGCACTAGAGACCCAGTACTTC CASSDRALETQYF TRBJ2-5 NA NA TRBV19
TGTGCCAGCAGCTTAGAAGTAGCCGCAGATACGCAGTATTTT CASSLEVAADTQYF TRBJ2-3 NA once TRBV7-8
TGTGCCAGCTCACCGCCGGGACAAAGCTCCTACGAGCAGTACTTC CASSPPGQSSYEQYF TRBJ2-7 NA NA TRBV18
TGTGCCACCAGCAGAGAGGTGGGGAACACTGAAGCTTTCTTT CATSREVGNTEAFF TRBJ1-1 NA NA TRBV15
TGCGCCAGCACGAGAGAGAAACCGTACACCGGGGAGCTGTTTTTT CASTREKPYTGELFF TRBJ2-2 NA NA TRBV5-1
TGTGCTAGTGGTTTGTGGGGAGAGACCCAGTACTTC CASGLWGETQYF TRBJ2-5 NA NA TRBV12-5
TGTGCCAGCTCACCTACAGGGTACAATGAGCAGTTCTTC CASSPTGYNEQFF TRBJ2-1 NA NA TRBV18
TGCGCCAGCAGTGAGTACCCTGATTACGAGCAGTACTTC CASSEYPDYEQYF TRBJ2-7 NA NA TRBV10-1
TGCGCCAGCAGCGAGATCAGGGGACTCCAAGAGACCCAGTACTTC CASSEIRGLQETQYF TRBJ2-5 NA NA TRBV5-1
TGTGCCAGCAGCGTCACGGCGGACGGAGGAACCGGGGAGCTGTTTTTT CASSVTADGGTGELFF TRBJ2-2 NA NA TRBV9
TGCGCCAGCAGCTCTTTATCCGTGACAGGGGGCGCTCCCATCGAGCAGTACTTC CASSSLSVTGGAPIEQYF TRBJ2-7 TRBD1 NA TRBV5-1
TGCGCCAGCAGCTCGGGAAACTCTGGAAACACCATATATTTT CASSSGNSGNTIYF TRBJ1-3 NA NA TRBV5-1
TGTGCCAGCAGCTTAGTTGTAGCGGGTCTCTACAATGAGCAGTTCTTC CASSLVVAGLYNEQFF TRBJ2-1 TRBD2 NA TRBV7-6
TGTGCCAGCAGTTCCCCGGGACTAGCGGGAAGCACAGATACGCAGTATTTT CASSSPGLAGSTDTQYF TRBJ2-3 TRBD2 once TRBV28
TGTGCCAGCAGCTTGGCGGGAGGCGGTGAGCAGTTCTTC CASSLAGGGEQFF TRBJ2-1 TRBD2 NA TRBV11-3
TGTGCCAGCAGCGTAGGTTGGGGAACCAAAGCTAACTATGGCTACACCTTC CASSVGWGTKANYGYTF TRBJ1-2 NA NA TRBV9
TGCGCCAGCAGTGAGTATCCTACCTACGAGCAGTACTTC CASSEYPTYEQYF TRBJ2-7 NA NA TRBV10-2
TGTGCCAGCTCACCGGGACTAGCGGGAGCAAGCGAGCAGTACTTC CASSPGLAGASEQYF TRBJ2-7 TRBD2 once TRBV18
TGTGCCAGCTCATCCCCGGGTCGGGCGAACCCCTACGAGCAGTACTTC CASSSPGRANPYEQYF TRBJ2-7 NA NA TRBV18
TGTGCCAGCAGCAGGCAGAGGTGGGGCTACGAGCAGTACTTC CASSRQRWGYEQYF TRBJ2-7 NA once TRBV7-2
TGTGCCAGCCCCGGGCTAGCGGGAGGTGAGACCCAGTACTTC CASPGLAGGETQYF TRBJ2-5 TRBD2 NA TRBV7-9